This T cell receptor beta chain was sequenced in a study of PD-1 blockade in classical Hodgkin lymphoma (dated by TCRdb to 2019 to 2021). Describing the broader study: Nivolumab dosing was 3 mg/kg intravenously every 2 weeks, continuing until either disease progression or unacceptable toxicity. A peripheral blood immune signature of response to PD-1 blockade in classical Hodgkin lymphoma was defined using TCR beta sequencing and CyTOF. Results and caveats for the whole study, not just this receptor: Lower diversity was observed in patients in whom nivolumab was started less than 1 year after ASCT, and these patients were excluded from later analyses so that confounding by immune reconstitution would be avoided. Newly diagnosed patients were reported to have lower baseline TCR diversity than healthy donors, and relapsed/refractory patients were reported to have lower baseline TCR diversity still. Only a single clinical trial cohort was studied, and what caused the repertoire differences, possibly disease activity or prior therapy, remained undefined. Among trial patients, those achieving complete response had baseline diversity similar to that of newly diagnosed patients, while diversity was significantly lower in partial responders and progressors. By C4D1, a significant rise was seen in CD4+ TCR diversity but not in CD8+ TCR diversity (p=0.0027 vs p=0.16), and the rise was most apparent among complete responders (p=0.02).

Notes on this clone: Its antigen has not been determined. Base quality data are lacking; no much larger clone is found one base away.

The Qiagen DNeasy kit was used to extract genomic DNA both from unsorted PBMCs and from the negatively selected CD4+ and CD8+ fractions. TCR beta CDR3 regions were amplified by immunoSEQ multiplex PCR using primers annealing to V and J segments. A synthetic immune receptor repertoire was used to minimize amplification bias, and any residual bias was removed computationally once sequencing was done. As for the original processing: Repertoire diversity was quantified as the Shannon entropy index using custom Python scripts. The unsorted, CD4+ and CD8+ repertoires were each analyzed separately, with the exception of combined analyses, where CD4+ and CD8+ sequences were merged in silico. Clonal expansion was defined as at least a 2-fold frequency increase after treatment relative to C1D1, with a pseudocount of 0.5 for undetected baseline clones. Singleton clones were defined as clones with 0 or 1 copy at C1D1, and non-singleton clones were defined as clones with 2 or more copies. Clones expanded in unsorted samples were labelled as CD4+, CD8+ or unknown by matching protein sequences in sorted samples from the same patient. Wilcoxon tests on paired samples were used to test changes in diversity from C1D1 to C4D1. TCRdb mirrors the immuneACCESS table, restricted to in-frame sequences. Some clones are absent from its copies; in checked studies, under half trace to an unresolved V gene, and the reason for the others is unknown. Clone size and V and J calls were adopted from that table, with D and trimming inferred from the DNA. In all, the sample holds about 30,000 clones, and 70% to 85% of those were seen once. The ten top clones hold 3.5% to 4% of the sample.

The time point label corresponds to: cycle 2 day 1 (C2D1) of nivolumab. Relapse after autologous stem cell transplantation had occurred in all trial patients, and cohorts A, B and C were distinguished by prior brentuximab vedotin exposure. A total of approximately 51 patients with relapsed/refractory classical Hodgkin lymphoma made up the trial cohort, and each patient's best overall response was complete response, partial response or progressive disease. Trial patients were treated with single-agent nivolumab in the multi-cohort phase II CheckMate 205 trial. An independent review committee assessed best overall response by applying the 2007 International Working Group response criteria. Trial PBMCs were collected just before the start of nivolumab (C1D1) and during therapy at cycle 2 day 1 and cycle 4 day 1. Peripheral blood was collected in 8 mL Vacutainer Cell Preparation Tubes, from which PBMCs were isolated by centrifugation and then cryopreserved.

V loses 3 bases, J loses 10 bases, and the germline ends lie 10 bases apart. Reading from cysteine to phenylalanine, the CDR3 counts 13 amino acids. Just CDR3 DNA is preserved here, 39 bases in frame from base 1. As encoded in the germline V gene, CDR1 is MDHEN while CDR2 is SYDVKM. This sample comprised peripheral blood mononuclear cells (PBMCs), obtained before the second cycle of nivolumab. The sequence was obtained from a human donor with classical Hodgkin lymphoma. The chain is made from TRBV28 and TRBJ1-6, with the identity of the D gene unclear. CDR3 sequence: CASSLLRGSPLHF. The nucleotide sequence is TGTGCCAGCAGTTTGCTACGAGGCTCACCCCTCCACTTT.